A selection of T cell receptor beta chains follows, all from one sample in a study of radiation and T cells in renal cell carcinoma. Using immunoSEQ multiplex PCR, the repertoire was profiled, and TCRdb retains in-frame clones only, with some absent. The sample includes some 75,000 clones, roughly 82% of them seen just once. Material: blood, obtained from a patient whose treatment included radiotherapy and nephrectomy. The receptors come from a man aged 60 to 75 with renal cell carcinoma. The CDR3 runs from the conserved cysteine through the conserved F or W. Fields, in order: V gene, clone size, J gene, D gene, CDR3 DNA, CDR3 protein. A D gene is named only where the DNA matches it firmly. Rows may omit the clone size; those that give it use once, few, many or a size class.

TRBV6-5	-	TRBJ1-4	-	TGTGCCAGTTCCTGGAGGACTAATGAAAAACTGTTTTTT	CASSWRTNEKLFF
TRBV7-3	-	TRBJ2-3	-	TGTGCCAGCAGCTCCACCCCAGATACGCAGTATTTT	CASSSTPDTQYF
TRBV5-8	once	TRBJ1-1	-	TGTGCCAGCAGCCGGAAGTCTGAAGCTTTCTTT	CASSRKSEAFF
TRBV9	-	TRBJ2-2	TRBD2	TGTGCCAGCGGAGAGGGAGGGCCCGGGGAGCTGTTTTTT	CASGEGGPGELFF
TRBV9	-	TRBJ2-3	-	TGTGCCAGCAGCGTAGAGTTGAGGTCAGATACGCAGTATTTT	CASSVELRSDTQYF
TRBV6-5	-	TRBJ2-3	-	TGTGCCAGCAGTTTTAGCGGACTCAGCGCGCAGTATTTT	CASSFSGLSAQYF
TRBV7-8	-	TRBJ2-3	TRBD2	TGTGCCAGCAGCTTAGCGATAGCGGGAGTGGGCACAGATACGCAGTATTTT	CASSLAIAGVGTDTQYF
TRBV28	once	TRBJ2-4	TRBD2	TGTGCCAGCAGTTTATCTGGGTTTACAGCGGGAAGGCGGGGAGAGTCCAAAAACATTCAGTACTTC	CASSLSGFTAGRRGESKNIQYF
TRBV4-1	-	TRBJ1-3	TRBD1	TGCGCCAGCAGCCAGCCGGGACAGGGGCAAGGAAACACCATATATTTT	CASSQPGQGQGNTIYF
TRBV29-1	-	TRBJ2-2	-	TGCAGCGTTGAATCAGGGTTTAGCGCCGGGGAGCTGTTTTTT	CSVESGFSAGELFF
TRBV30	-	TRBJ2-2	-	TGTGCCTGGAGTGTACTTCGCACCGGGGAGCTGTTTTTT	CAWSVLRTGELFF
TRBV19	few	TRBJ1-2	TRBD1	TGTGCCAGTAGTGACCGGGACAGCCGTAACTATGGCTACACCTTC	CASSDRDSRNYGYTF
TRBV11-2	-	TRBJ2-7	TRBD1	TGTGTCTCAACAGGGGTGGGGTACGAGCAGTACTTC	CVSTGVGYEQYF
TRBV7-6	once	TRBJ2-3	TRBD1	TGTGCCAGCAGCCCAGGATGGGACAGGGTGGTAGATACGCAGTATTTT	CASSPGWDRVVDTQYF
TRBV5-1	-	TRBJ2-7	-	TGCGCCAGCAGCCCCGACCAGGGAAGGGATAAGTACTTC	CASSPDQGRDKYF
TRBV27	once	TRBJ2-3	-	TGTGCCAGCAGTCCCGTCTTGGGGGCGGGAGCAAGGGATACGCAGTATTTT	CASSPVLGAGARDTQYF
TRBV7-8	-	TRBJ2-5	TRBD2	TGTGCCAGCAGCTTAGCGCTAACTAGGACTAGCGGGGTGGGAGAGACCCAGTACTTC	CASSLALTRTSGVGETQYF
TRBV4-2	medium-sized	TRBJ2-7	TRBD2	TGTGCCAGCAGCCTGACTAGCGGGAGTACCGAGCAGTACTTC	CASSLTSGSTEQYF
TRBV4-1	-	TRBJ2-1	TRBD2	TGCGCCAGCAGCCAAGGGGTGGGTGCCCGACTAGCAGGCAATGAGCAGTTCTTC	CASSQGVGARLAGNEQFF
TRBV19	once	TRBJ1-1	-	TGTGCCAGTAGTAGCGGTTATAGGAACACTGAAGCTTTCTTT	CASSSGYRNTEAFF
TRBV6-5	-	TRBJ2-7	-	TGTGCCAGCAGCCCACGGGGGATTGCCGAGCAGTACTTC	CASSPRGIAEQYF
TRBV5-4	-	TRBJ2-7	TRBD2	TGTGCCAGCAGCTTAGCGGGAGAAAGGTACGAGCAGTACTTC	CASSLAGERYEQYF
TRBV4-3	-	TRBJ2-4	-	TGCGCCAGCAGCCACTACGACAGTAAAAACATTCAGTACTTC	CASSHYDSKNIQYF
TRBV19	-	TRBJ2-1	TRBD2	TGTGCCAGTAGTATAGTCCCTAGCGGGAGGGTTTTCGTCTCCTACAATGAGCAGTTCTTC	CASSIVPSGRVFVSYNEQFF
TRBV7-6	-	TRBJ2-1	TRBD1	TGTGCCAGCAGCTTAGCGGGACAGGTGGGGGAGCAGTTCTTC	CASSLAGQVGEQFF
TRBV28	once	TRBJ1-2	TRBD1	TGTGCCAGCAGCAAACCGGCCGCGACAGGGCTCTATGGCTACACCTTC	CASSKPAATGLYGYTF
TRBV29-1	few	TRBJ1-1	TRBD1	TGCAGCGTCGAAGGGACAGGGGGAGGAGGCACTGAAGCTTTCTTT	CSVEGTGGGGTEAFF
TRBV5-1	once	TRBJ2-3	-	TGCGCCAGCAGTACAGGCACAGATACGCAGTATTTT	CASSTGTDTQYF
TRBV7-9	-	TRBJ2-1	TRBD2	TGTGCCAGCAGCTTAGATGGTAGCGGGAGTAGGAATGAGCAGTTCTTC	CASSLDGSGSRNEQFF
TRBV19	-	TRBJ2-7	TRBD2	TGTGCCAGTAGTACACCGGGACTAGCGTACGAGCAGTACTTC	CASSTPGLAYEQYF
TRBV6-6	once	TRBJ1-4	-	TGTGCCAGCAGTTACTCTCCGACAGGAGTTAATGAAAAACTGTTTTTT	CASSYSPTGVNEKLFF
TRBV4-3	-	TRBJ1-2	-	TGCGCCAGCAGCCAAGATCGCGGGACGGCCTATGGCTACACCTTC	CASSQDRGTAYGYTF
TRBV4-1	once	TRBJ1-3	-	TGCGCCAGCAGCCAAGATGGGGGAGGTGGAAACACCATATATTTT	CASSQDGGGGNTIYF
TRBV5-1	many	TRBJ2-5	-	TGCGCCAGCAGCTTGGGTGGTCAAGAGACCCAGTACTTC	CASSLGGQETQYF
TRBV10-3	-	TRBJ1-5	TRBD1	TGTGCCATCAGTGAGTCGGCGACAGGGGGCGCATCCAATCAGCCCCAGCATTTT	CAISESATGGASNQPQHF
TRBV6-6	once	TRBJ1-6	-	TGTGCCAGCAGCAGGTCCCCCTCTCGAAGTGTTTCACCCCTCCACTTT	CASSRSPSRSVSPLHF
TRBV5-1	-	TRBJ2-3	TRBD1	TGCGCCAGCAGCTGGCGACAGGGGGCAAAAGATACGCAGTATTTT	CASSWRQGAKDTQYF
TRBV27	-	TRBJ1-1	TRBD1	TGTGCCAGCAGTTTAAAGGGGGCAGGTACTGAAGCTTTCTTT	CASSLKGAGTEAFF
TRBV30	-	TRBJ1-5	-	TGTGCCTGGAGTTCTGGGGGCGGCAATCAGCCCCAGCATTTT	CAWSSGGGNQPQHF